This TCR beta chain was captured by sequencing in a study of PD-L1 blockade in urothelial cancer. Across the study: After treatment start, blood was analyzed at 3 weeks (second dose) and at 6 weeks.

This CDR3 region has 13 residues. CDR1 and CDR2 from the germline V gene are SGHTS and YDEGEE. Trimming stripped 1 base from V and 4 bases from J, with 8 bases between. TCRdb's copy holds only in-frame clones and misses some; the assay was immunoSEQ multiplex PCR. The data hold approximately 93,000 clones, with approximately 87% observed a single time. Time point specified: peripheral blood 6 weeks after treatment start. The sequence came from a man aged 65 to 85 with urothelial cancer. The sequenced sample was PBMCs, obtained around atezolizumab (anti-PD-L1) treatment. The V gene is TRBV5-8, the J gene TRBJ1-2; tentatively, D is TRBD1 (6 bases). CDR3 amino acids: CASSLNRVYGYTF. CDR3 sequence (DNA): TGTGCCAGCAGCTTGAACAGGGTCTATGGCTACACCTTC.